The 8 T cell receptor beta chains in this list originate from one sample, sequenced in a study of lymphopenia after photon versus proton radiotherapy. Profiled with immunoSEQ multiplex PCR; TCRdb holds only in-frame clones, not every one. The data show tens of thousands of clones, 80% to 95% seen once. The sequenced sample was peripheral blood, obtained from a patient treated with proton-based radiotherapy. Receptors originate from a woman aged 70-85 years with pancreatic cancer. Some clones in this sample may be carry-over from other donors' samples.

The V gene is TRBV19, the J gene TRBJ2-7, with D possibly called TRBD1 or TRBD2 (5 bases each). Germline CDR1 is LNHDA and CDR2 is SQIVND (reference sequence). Trimming left V 6 bases short and J 3 bases short, with 15 bases between. The CDR3 has 14 residues. The DNA of the CDR3 is TGTGCCAGTAGGACGACGGGGCCGGGCTACGAGCAGTACTTC. Translating gives CASRTTGPGYEQYF.

The J gene is TRBJ1-4, the V gene TRBV28; 11 positions match TRBD1. Germline trimming cut 5 bases from V and 8 bases from J; bases unmatched to any gene: 10. The CDR3 has 16 residues. CDR1 and CDR2 (germline): MDHEN, SYDVKM. As DNA, the CDR3 is TGTGCCAGCAGTCCCCCGGACAGGGGGCGAGGAGAAAAACTGTTTTTT. As protein: CASSPPDRGRGEKLFF.

This clone occurred once. This sequence joins TRBV28 and TRBJ2-5; tentatively, D is TRBD2 (6 bases). Trimming removed 2 bases at V and 4 bases at J, with 11 bases between. CDR3 length: 14 amino acids. CDR1 is MDHEN and CDR2 is SYDVKM in the germline V gene. CDR3 DNA: TGTGCCAGCAGTTTAATCCAGGGAGGAGAGACCCAGTACTTC. The encoded protein is CASSLIQGGETQYF. Complete variable domain (other parts from reference TRBV28 and TRBJ2-5): DVKVTQSSRYLVKRTGEKVFLECVQDMDHENMFWYRQDPGLGLRLIYFSYDVKMKEKGDIPEGYSVSREKKERFSLILESASTNQTSMYLCASSLIQGGETQYFGPGTRLLVL.

This chain links TRBV29-1 with TRBJ2-3, with D possibly TRBD1 on 5 matching bases. Germline values: CDR1 SQVTM, CDR2 ANQGSEA. The CDR3 is 10 residues long. Trimming left V 5 bases short and J 6 bases short, with 6 bases between. This CDR3 is CSVSGDTQYF. The DNA of the CDR3 is TGCAGCGTTTCAGGGGATACGCAGTATTTT.

The V call is TRBV29-1, the J call TRBJ1-1; D might be TRBD1 (6 bases). Germline CDR1 SQVTM, CDR2 ANQGSEA. This CDR3 contains 16 residues. Trimming cost V 1 base and J 1 base, with 16 bases left between them. This CDR3 reads CSVEVGTGLRNTEAFF. Here the CDR3 DNA reads TGCAGCGTTGAAGTAGGAACAGGGTTACGGAACACTGAAGCTTTCTTT.

The chain employs TRBV12-1 and TRBJ1-3. TRBV12-1 constitutes a pseudogene. There are 12 residues in the CDR3. DNA for the CDR3: TGTGGAACGGGGGGCGATGAAAACACCATATATTTT. The encoded protein is CGTGGDENTIYF.

This chain joins TRBV28 and TRBJ2-7; D not resolved. The V end lost 5 bases, the J end lost 2 bases, and 13 bases lay between the germline ends. Germline V lookup: CDR1 MDHEN, CDR2 SYDVKM. The CDR3 has 14 residues. This CDR3 reads CASSERMGTYEQYF. The CDR3 DNA sequence: TGTGCCAGCAGTGAGAGGATGGGGACCTACGAGCAGTACTTC.

V and J are TRBV6-6 and TRBJ2-3; no reliable D call. Trimming stripped 8 bases from V and 4 bases from J, with 16 bases between. This CDR3 is built from 14 residues. Looked up from germline, CDR1 is MNHNY and CDR2 is SVGAGI (reference sequence). CDR3 sequence reads: CASGPRPEADTQYF. In nucleotides, the CDR3 is TGTGCCAGCGGTCCGAGGCCGGAAGCAGATACGCAGTATTTT.